This T cell receptor (beta chain) was captured by sequencing in a study of shared clonotypes between healthy human individuals. Study at large: The composition of the donors was a couple of women and a few men aged 18 to 49. Overall study findings and caveats: It was the non-shared clonotypes that had lower generation probabilities than clonotypes shared by all four donors.

This clone appeared a single time. The antigen remains unidentified. The table came from immunoSEQ multiplex PCR; TCRdb's copy has only in-frame clones and leaves some out. The sample gives about 2.4 million clones, more than 85% of which show up once; around 0.4% is in the top ten. V lost 5 bases to trimming and J lost 6 bases; unmatched junction nucleotides: 6. Germline values: CDR1 SGHRS, CDR2 YFSETQ. CDR3 length: 14 amino acids. The origin of this receptor is a man aged 18 to 35 in good health. Some clones in this sample may be carry-over from other donors' samples. V gene TRBV5-1 combines with J gene TRBJ2-7; 12 bases agree with TRBD2. What was sequenced was naive CD4+ T cells from PBMCs. The subset: CD45RA+ positively selected. The CDR3 nucleotides are TGCGCCAGCAGTCCGACTAGCGGGAGCTCCGAGCAGTACTTC. This translates into CASSPTSGSSEQYF.